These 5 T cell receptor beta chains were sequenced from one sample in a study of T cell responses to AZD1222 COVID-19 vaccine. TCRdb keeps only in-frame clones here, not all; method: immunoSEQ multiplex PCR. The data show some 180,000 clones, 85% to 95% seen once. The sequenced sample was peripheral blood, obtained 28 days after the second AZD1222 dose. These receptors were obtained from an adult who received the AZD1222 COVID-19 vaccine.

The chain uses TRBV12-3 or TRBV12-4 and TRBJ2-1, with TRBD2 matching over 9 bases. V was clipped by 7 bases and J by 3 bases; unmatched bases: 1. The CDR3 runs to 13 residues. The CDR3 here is CASKAGGYNEQFF. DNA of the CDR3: TGTGCCAGCAAAGCGGGAGGCTACAATGAGCAGTTCTTC.

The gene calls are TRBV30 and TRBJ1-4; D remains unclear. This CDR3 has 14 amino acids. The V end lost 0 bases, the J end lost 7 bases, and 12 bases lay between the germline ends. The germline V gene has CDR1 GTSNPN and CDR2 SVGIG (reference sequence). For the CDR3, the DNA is TGTGCCTGGAGTGTATCCGTGGGCGGTGAAAAACTGTTTTTT. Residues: CAWSVSVGGEKLFF.

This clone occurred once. The CDR3 nucleotides are TGTGCCAGCAGTAGAGACAGATATGGCTACACCTTC. It translates to CASSRDRYGYTF. The chain recombines TRBV12-3 or TRBV12-4 with TRBJ1-2; weak D call: TRBD1 (5 bases). The CDR3 loop spans 12 amino acids. V lost 5 bases and J lost 5, with 9 bases in between.

DNA for the CDR3: TGTGCCAGCAGCATACGAGGGTACACTGAAGCTTTCTTT. The encoded protein is CASSIRGYTEAFF. The rearrangement uses TRBV3-1 (or the pseudogene TRBV3-2) and TRBJ1-1; D call uncertain. V dropped 5 bases and J dropped 3 bases, with 10 bases sitting between them. Germline-derived CDR1 and CDR2 are LGHDT and YNNKEL (reference sequence). The CDR3 consists of 13 residues.

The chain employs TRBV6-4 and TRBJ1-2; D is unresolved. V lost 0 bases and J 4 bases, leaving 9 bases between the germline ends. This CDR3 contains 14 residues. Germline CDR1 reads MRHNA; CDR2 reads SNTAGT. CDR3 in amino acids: CASSDSGGGYGYTF. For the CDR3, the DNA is TGTGCCAGCAGTGACTCTGGTGGTGGCTATGGCTACACCTTC.